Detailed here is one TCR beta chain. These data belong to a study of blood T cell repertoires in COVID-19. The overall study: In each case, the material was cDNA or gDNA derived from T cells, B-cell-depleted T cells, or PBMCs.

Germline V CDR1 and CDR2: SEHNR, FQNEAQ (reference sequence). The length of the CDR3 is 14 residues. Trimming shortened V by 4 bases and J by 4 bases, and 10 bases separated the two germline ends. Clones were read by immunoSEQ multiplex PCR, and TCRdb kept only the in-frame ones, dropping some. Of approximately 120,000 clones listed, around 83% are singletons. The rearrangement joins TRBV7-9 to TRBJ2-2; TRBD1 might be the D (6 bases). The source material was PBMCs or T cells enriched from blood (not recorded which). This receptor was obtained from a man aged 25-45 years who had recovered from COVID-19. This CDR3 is CASSWTDSTGELFF. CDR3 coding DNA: TGTGCCAGCAGCTGGACAGACTCCACCGGGGAGCTGTTTTTT.